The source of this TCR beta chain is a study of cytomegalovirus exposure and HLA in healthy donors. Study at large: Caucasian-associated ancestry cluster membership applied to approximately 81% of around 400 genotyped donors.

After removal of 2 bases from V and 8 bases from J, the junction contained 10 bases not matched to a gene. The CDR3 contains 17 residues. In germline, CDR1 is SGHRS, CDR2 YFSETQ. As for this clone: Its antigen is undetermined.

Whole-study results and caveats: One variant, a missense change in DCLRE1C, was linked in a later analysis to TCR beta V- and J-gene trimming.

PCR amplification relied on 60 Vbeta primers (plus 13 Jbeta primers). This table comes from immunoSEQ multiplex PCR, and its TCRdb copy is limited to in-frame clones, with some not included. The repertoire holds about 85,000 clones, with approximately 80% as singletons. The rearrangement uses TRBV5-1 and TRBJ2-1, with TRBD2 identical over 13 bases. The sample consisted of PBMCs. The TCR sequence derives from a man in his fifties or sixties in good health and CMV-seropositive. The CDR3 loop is CASSLSYGTSGDYEQFF. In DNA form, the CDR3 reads TGCGCCAGCAGCTTATCCTATGGGACTAGCGGGGACTATGAGCAGTTCTTC.